One sample yielded the 8 T cell receptor beta chains listed below, sequenced in a study of cytomegalovirus exposure and HLA in healthy donors (dated by TCRdb to the late 2010s). Preparation of the library involved the immunoSEQ multiplex PCR assay. For the multiplex PCR, a mixture combining 60 forward primers for TCR Vbeta segments and 13 reverse primers for TCR Jbeta segments was used. TCRdb took this table from immuneACCESS and kept in-frame rearrangements with V and J called. Such tables lack part of the clones; where checked against another copy, unresolved V genes explain under half of the gap, and the rest is unexplained. In this sample the table shows over 200,000 clones, roughly 84% of which occur a single time. The ten largest clones add up to 1% to 1.5% of the sample. The sequenced sample consisted of PBMCs. The receptors derive from a human donor in good health.

Comment on this clone: At the DNA level, this CDR3 is encoded by other sequences in the same sample as well. V gene TRBV6-6 combines with J gene TRBJ2-7, with D tentatively TRBD1 (5 bases). CDR1 MNHNY and CDR2 SVGAGI come from the germline V gene (reference sequence). The CDR3 contains 14 residues. Trimming cost V 0 bases and J 3 bases, with 9 bases left between them. CDR3 loop: CASSYSGRGYEQYF. The CDR3 region has the DNA TGTGCCAGCAGTTACTCGGGTAGGGGCTACGAGCAGTACTTC.

This chain connects TRBV4-3 to TRBJ1-4; perhaps TRBD1 as D (5 bases). Germline V CDR1 and CDR2: LGHNA, YSLEER. Trimming pared 4 bases from V and 3 bases from J, leaving 12 bases between. CDR3 length: 15 amino acids. This CDR3 reads CASSRMPGANEKLFF. The CDR3 region has the DNA TGCGCCAGCAGCCGGATGCCGGGGGCTAATGAAAAACTGTTTTTT.

The chain is built from TRBV7-9 and TRBJ1-2; D unresolved. The germline CDR1 and CDR2 sequences are SEHNR and FQNEAQ (reference sequence). This CDR3 contains 14 residues. V gave up 5 bases and J gave up 8 bases, with 18 bases separating them. In DNA form, the CDR3 reads TGTGCCAGCAGCCGAGAGACATCGTTCGCGGGCTACACCTTC. Encoded protein: CASSRETSFAGYTF.

This clone was observed once. As DNA, the CDR3 is TGCGCCAGCAGCTGGCAGACTAGCGGGAGAAAATACGAGCAGTACTTC. It translates to CASSWQTSGRKYEQYF. The chain employs TRBV5-1 and TRBJ2-7, with 12 positions matching TRBD2. This CDR3 region has 16 residues. CDR1 SGHRS and CDR2 YFSETQ come from the germline V gene. With V trimmed by 3 bases and J by 4 bases, 8 bases remained unmatched.

This clone was seen once. CDR3 sequence: CASSPPGQSYNEQFF. CDR3 in DNA: TGTGCCAGCTCACCACCGGGACAGTCTTACAATGAGCAGTTCTTC. The rearrangement uses TRBV18 and TRBJ2-1; 7 bases fit TRBD1. The CDR3 is 15 residues long. V gave up 0 bases and J gave up 4 bases; unmatched junction bases: 3. In germline, CDR1 is KGHSH, CDR2 LQKENI.

The rearrangement joins TRBV5-5 to TRBJ2-3; 7 bases fit TRBD1. This CDR3 contains 15 residues. V shed 4 bases, J shed 2 bases, and the junction held 7 bases outside the gene matches. Per germline, CDR1 SGHKS and CDR2 YYEKEE (reference sequence). CDR3 amino acids: CASSPTGRSTDTQYF. The CDR3 DNA follows: TGTGCCAGCAGCCCGACAGGGAGATCCACAGATACGCAGTATTTT. The full variable domain, with the rest looked up from reference TRBV5-5 and TRBJ2-3, is DAGVTQSPTHLIKTRGQQVTLRCSPISGHKSVSWYQQVLGQGPQFIFQYYEKEERGRGNFPDRFSARQFPNYSSELNVNALLLGDSALYLCASSPTGRSTDTQYFGPGTRLTVL.

This clone was recorded once. V and J are TRBV7-2 and TRBJ1-4; D gene ambiguous. V lost 5 bases to trimming and J lost 8 bases, with 9 bases between them. Germline V gene lookup returns CDR1 SGHTA and CDR2 FQGNSA. The CDR3 covers 12 residues. The CDR3 sequence is CASSPGREKLFF. CDR3 in DNA: TGTGCCAGCAGCCCTGGGAGGGAAAAACTGTTTTTT.

The chain couples TRBV7-9 to TRBJ2-2; 10 nucleotides agree with TRBD1. Losses at the gene ends were 6 bases for V and 10 bases for J; bases not matched to a gene: 14. CDR3 size: 16 residues. Germline CDR1 is SEHNR and CDR2 is FQNEAQ (reference sequence). In nucleotides, the CDR3 is TGTGCCAGCAGTCCTAGGGGACAGGGGTTATCCGAGGAGCTGTTTTTT. Protein sequence: CASSPRGQGLSEELFF.